These 31 T cell receptor beta chains originate from one sample sequenced in a study of technical replicates of blood from a few donors. Method: immunoSEQ multiplex PCR; TCRdb's copy keeps in-frame clones and lacks some. The sample has about 88,000 clones; about 94% are singletons. Sequencing used T cells isolated from PBMCs. These receptors all stem from a human donor in good health.

This clone was detected only once. The chain uses TRBV6-1 and TRBJ2-1, with TRBD1 identical over 7 bases. The CDR3 contains 14 residues. The trim removed 6 bases at V and 5 bases at J, leaving 7 bases unmatched. Germline V gene lookup returns CDR1 MNHNS and CDR2 SASEGT. Written as DNA, the CDR3 is TGTGCCAGCAGCACCGGGACAGTCAACAATGAGCAGTTCTTC. Amino acid sequence: CASSTGTVNNEQFF.

This clone was counted once. The chain carries TRBV19 and TRBJ2-5, with 9 nucleotides matching TRBD1. V gave up 4 bases and J gave up 4 bases; unmatched junction bases: 13. CDR1 is LNHDA, CDR2 SQIVND, per germline (reference sequence). The CDR3 has 17 amino acids. CDR3 coding DNA: TGTGCCAGTAGTACCATTGGGAGGGACAGGGTATCAGAGACCCAGTACTTC. This encodes CASSTIGRDRVSETQYF.

In its sample, this clone was seen a few times. The chain couples TRBV6-1 to TRBJ2-2; a possible D gene is TRBD2 (6 bases). With 8 bases removed from V and 6 bases from J, the gap between germline ends came to 13 bases. Germline CDR1 MNHNS, CDR2 SASEGT. The CDR3 spans 13 residues. This CDR3 reads CASVNLAPGELFF. The CDR3 bases are TGTGCCAGCGTTAACCTAGCGCCCGGGGAGCTGTTTTTT.

Only one count was recorded for this clone. The chain carries TRBV11-3 and TRBJ1-1; TRBD1 matches at 7 bases. There are 14 residues in the CDR3. J gave up 6 bases and V 5 bases, and 9 bases lay outside the gene matches. Looked up from germline, CDR1 is SGHNT and CDR2 is YENEEA. Here the CDR3 reads CASSPTGSSAEAFF. Written as DNA, the CDR3 is TGTGCCAGCAGCCCGACAGGGAGTAGCGCTGAAGCTTTCTTT.

The V and J genes are TRBV29-1 and TRBJ2-5, with D uncertain. The CDR3 length is 10 residues. Germline values: CDR1 SQVTM, CDR2 ANQGSEA. CDR3 sequence: CSCDQETQYF. The CDR3 DNA follows: TGCAGTTGCGATCAAGAGACCCAGTACTTC.

In this sample, this clone turned up once. The chain employs TRBV2 and TRBJ1-1; the D is unclear. Germline-derived CDR1 and CDR2 are SNHLY and FYNNEI. Trimming removed 8 bases at V and 1 base at J, with 20 bases between. There are 16 residues in the CDR3. CDR3 amino acids: CASFSSYTVGNTEAFF. CDR3 DNA: TGTGCCAGCTTCAGCTCCTATACAGTGGGGAACACTGAAGCTTTCTTT.

This chain links TRBV5-6 with TRBJ2-7; maybe TRBD1 (6 bases). The CDR3 is 13 residues long. V lost 3 bases and J lost 5, with 12 bases in between. Germline V lookup: CDR1 SGHDT, CDR2 YYEEEE. CDR3 in amino acids: CASSSQGRDEQYF. The CDR3 DNA reads as TGTGCCAGCAGCTCACAGGGTAGGGACGAGCAGTACTTC.

This clone appeared once. The rearrangement links TRBV2 to TRBJ2-1; D is unresolved. CDR3 length: 13 amino acids. The germline gives CDR1 SNHLY, CDR2 FYNNEI. The V and J ends lost 4 bases and 5 bases respectively, with 9 bases between them. In DNA, the CDR3 is TGTGCCAGCAGTGTGTGGGCAGACAATGAGCAGTTCTTC. Translation gives CASSVWADNEQFF.

This chain links TRBV11-2 with TRBJ2-7; D gene uncertain. Trimming shortened V by 1 base and J by 3 bases, and 4 bases separated the two germline ends. The CDR3 runs to 12 residues. From germline, CDR1 is SGHAT and CDR2 FQNNGV. The CDR3 sequence: CASSLAYYEQYF. DNA of the CDR3: TGTGCCAGCAGCTTAGCCTACTACGAGCAGTACTTC.

The chain has TRBV5-1 and TRBJ1-1; perhaps TRBD1 as D (6 bases). CDR3 length: 14 amino acids. Germline V CDR1 and CDR2: SGHRS, YFSETQ. The V and J ends lost 1 base and 2 bases respectively, with 9 bases between them. The CDR3 DNA sequence: TGCGCCAGCAGCTTGAAGGGGGACAACACTGAAGCTTTCTTT. It is translated as CASSLKGDNTEAFF.

The V call is TRBV12-5, the J call TRBJ1-2; 9 bases are shared with TRBD1. Germline loops: CDR1 LGHNT, CDR2 FRNRAP. With V trimmed by 1 base and J by 4 bases, 10 bases remained unmatched. The CDR3 runs 17 residues. The CDR3 sequence: CASGLGGQGEVGYGYTF. The CDR3, as DNA: TGTGCTAGTGGTTTGGGGGGACAGGGAGAAGTTGGCTATGGCTACACCTTC.

This clone has more than one count but fewer than ten. The genes are TRBV5-1 and TRBJ2-7, with TRBD1 matching over 9 bases. The CDR3 is made up of 17 amino acids. V gave up 2 bases and J gave up 4 bases; unmatched junction bases: 13. Germline loops: CDR1 SGHRS, CDR2 YFSETQ. The CDR3 nucleotides read TGCGCCAGCAGCTTCTCCCTTCTACAGGGGGCTGGGTACGAGCAGTACTTC. It specifies CASSFSLLQGAGYEQYF.

This clone was picked up one time. V is TRBV9 and J is TRBJ2-1; D remains unclear. The CDR3 has 12 residues. Germline CDR1 is SGDLS and CDR2 is YYNGEE. V lost 0 bases to trimming and J lost 10 bases, with 8 bases between them. The CDR3 DNA reads TGTGCCAGCAGCGTAGGGCAGGCCGAGCAGTTCTTC. It is translated as CASSVGQAEQFF.

The J gene is TRBJ2-2, the V gene TRBV11-2, with 7 nucleotides matching TRBD2. With 6 bases clipped from V and 4 bases from J, the junction kept 5 bases outside the gene matches. Germline V gene sequence: CDR1 SGHAT, CDR2 FQNNGV. The CDR3 has 14 residues. The CDR3 spells CASRPSGATGELFF. CDR3 DNA sequence: TGTGCCAGCAGGCCAAGCGGGGCCACCGGGGAGCTGTTTTTT.

There are a few counts of this clone. J is TRBJ2-2 and V is TRBV7-2; 13 nucleotides align to TRBD2. The CDR3 loop spans 15 amino acids. V shed 3 bases and J 6 bases; nucleotides not matched to a gene: 1. Germline-derived CDR1 and CDR2 are SGHTA and FQGNSA. CDR3 residues: CASSFGLAGAGELFF. The CDR3 DNA is TGTGCCAGCAGCTTCGGACTAGCGGGAGCCGGGGAGCTGTTTTTT.

The chain uses TRBV27 and TRBJ1-3; tentative D call: TRBD1 (6 bases). The germline V gene encodes CDR1 MNHEY and CDR2 SMNVEV (reference sequence). Trimming took off 6 bases at V and 3 bases at J, with 15 bases between the two ends. The CDR3 is 15 amino acids. The CDR3 DNA sequence: TGTGCCAGCAGCCCACAGGGTTTTGGTGGAAACACCATATATTTT. This gives the protein CASSPQGFGGNTIYF.

V and J are TRBV13 and TRBJ2-3; D is possibly TRBD2 (6 bases). Per germline, CDR1 PRHDT and CDR2 FYEKMQ (reference sequence). Trimming removed 5 bases at V and 14 bases at J, with 26 bases between. This CDR3 spans 15 amino acids. The CDR3 DNA reads as TGTGCCAGCAGCCTCCGGGGGTTGTCCCCAATGACGGTGTATTTT. This sequence encodes CASSLRGLSPMTVYF.

The CDR3 is CASQGQSYEQYF. DNA of the CDR3: TGCGCCAGCCAGGGGCAATCCTACGAGCAGTACTTC. The chain has TRBV10-1 and TRBJ2-7, with a weak D call TRBD1 (6 bases). Germline V gene data show CDR1 as WNHNN and CDR2 as SYGVQD (reference sequence). The CDR3 totals 12 residues. Trimming left V 8 bases short and J 1 base short, with 9 bases between.

The V call is TRBV5-6, the J call TRBJ1-2, with no clear D. CDR3 length: 11 residues. V was shortened by 2 bases and J by 6 bases, with 5 bases between the two germline ends. From germline, CDR1 is SGHDT and CDR2 YYEEEE. CDR3 amino acids: CASSLSDGYTF. As DNA, the CDR3 is TGTGCCAGCAGCTTATCGGATGGCTACACCTTC.

On this clone: A junction boundary mismatches the germline segment, possibly from a read error. This sequence joins TRBV19 and TRBJ2-7, with D maybe TRBD2 (6 bases). CDR1 is LNHDA, CDR2 SQIVND, per germline (reference sequence). The CDR3 consists of 12 residues. CDR3 sequence reads: CARPIIGAGRNF. Written as DNA, the CDR3 is TGTGCCAGACCCATCATCGGGGCAGGGAGGAACTTC.

V and J are TRBV27 and TRBJ1-5, with 8 bases matching TRBD1. This CDR3 contains 13 residues. CDR1 and CDR2 from the germline V gene are MNHEY and SMNVEV (reference sequence). The junction had 4 bases not matched to a gene; V was cut back by 6 bases and J by 6 bases. The CDR3 here is CASSRQGTQPQHF. CDR3 DNA: TGTGCCAGCAGCCGACAGGGGACTCAGCCCCAGCATTTT.

V usage is TRBV7-9 and J usage is TRBJ1-2; D is undetermined. Germline assignment: CDR1 SEHNR and CDR2 FQNEAQ (reference sequence). The CDR3 extends over 13 amino acids. Trimming took off 6 bases at V and 5 bases at J, with 13 bases between the two ends. CDR3 sequence reads: CASRMTGVYGYTF. CDR3 DNA sequence: TGTGCCAGCAGGATGACTGGCGTTTATGGCTACACCTTC.

The rearrangement uses TRBV10-3 and TRBJ1-1, with a tentative D call TRBD1 (6 bases). The CDR3 sequence is 12 residues long. Trimming left V 6 bases short and J 11 bases short, with 16 bases between. Germline values: CDR1 ENHRY, CDR2 SYGVKD. The CDR3 protein is CAIRDTGYEAFF. CDR3 DNA: TGTGCCATCAGGGATACAGGGTACGAGGCTTTCTTT.

The chain recombines TRBV6-4 with TRBJ1-5; perhaps TRBD1 as D (6 bases). Per the germline V gene, CDR1 is MRHNA and CDR2 is SNTAGT. V gave up 3 bases and J gave up 0 bases, with 9 bases separating them. The CDR3 has 15 residues. The CDR3 region has the DNA TGTGCCAGCAGTGAAGGACAGAGTAGCAATCAGCCCCAGCATTTT. Protein sequence: CASSEGQSSNQPQHF.

The chain couples TRBV28 to TRBJ2-5; tentative D call: TRBD1 (5 bases). There are 13 residues in the CDR3. V was trimmed by 3 bases and J by 4 bases, leaving 9 bases between them. CDR1 is MDHEN and CDR2 is SYDVKM in the germline V gene. The CDR3 DNA follows: TGTGCCAGCAGTTTGGTTCAGGGAGAGACCCAGTACTTC. This sequence encodes CASSLVQGETQYF.

The chain has TRBV5-6 and TRBJ2-3, with a weak D call TRBD1 (6 bases). Germline V gives CDR1 SGHDT, CDR2 YYEEEE. V lost 0 bases, J lost 5 bases, and 16 bases lay in between. CDR3 length equals 16 residues. The CDR3 DNA is TGTGCCAGCAGCTTGGGCAACAGGGCCTTACAAGATACGCAGTATTTT. Protein product: CASSLGNRALQDTQYF. Combining the CDR3 with reference TRBV5-6 and TRBJ2-3 gives the whole variable domain DAGVTQSPTHLIKTRGQQVTLRCSPKSGHDTVSWYQQALGQGPQFIFQYYEEEERQRGNFPDRFSGHQFPNYSSELNVNALLLGDSALYLCASSLGNRALQDTQYFGPGTRLTVL.

This chain joins TRBV28 and TRBJ1-1, with D possibly TRBD1 on 5 matching bases. Germline V gene sequence: CDR1 MDHEN, CDR2 SYDVKM. Trimming pared 5 bases from V and 0 bases from J, leaving 10 bases between. The CDR3 totals 14 residues. This chain's CDR3 is CASSPTVMNTEAFF. The CDR3 DNA reads TGTGCCAGCAGTCCGACAGTCATGAACACTGAAGCTTTCTTT.

The V gene is TRBV7-8, the J gene TRBJ1-1; 8 nucleotides line up with TRBD1. Looked up from germline, CDR1 is SGHVS and CDR2 is FQNEAQ. The CDR3 spans 13 residues. V was pared by 6 bases and J by 4 bases, with 4 bases of the junction left unmatched. The CDR3 DNA sequence: TGTGCCAGCAGAGACAGGGGTAGCACTGAAGCTTTCTTT. Its translation is CASRDRGSTEAFF.

The CDR3 sequence is CASSLTPGNTEAFF. CDR3 bases: TGTGCCAGCAGCTTAACTCCGGGGAACACTGAAGCTTTCTTT. The chain joins TRBV7-3 to TRBJ1-1; no reliable D call. CDR1 is SGHTA and CDR2 is FQGTGA in the germline V gene. V was clipped by 0 bases and J by 1 base, with 6 bases between them. The CDR3 runs to 14 residues.

The chain combines TRBV11-2 with TRBJ2-7, with D unresolved. Trimming removed 0 bases from V and 1 base from J, with 7 bases in between. CDR1 SGHAT and CDR2 FQNNGV come from the germline V gene. CDR3 length: 14 residues. CDR3 region: CASSLEANSYEQYF. The CDR3 DNA reads as TGTGCCAGCAGCTTAGAGGCCAATTCCTACGAGCAGTACTTC.

For the CDR3, the DNA is TGTGCCAGCAGCTTAGGGCGGGGGACCTACGAGCAGTACTTC. This gives the protein CASSLGRGTYEQYF. The J gene is TRBJ2-7, the V gene TRBV7-2, with 7 bases identical to TRBD2. In germline, CDR1 is SGHTA, CDR2 FQGNSA. Germline trimming cut 1 base from V and 2 bases from J; bases unmatched to any gene: 2. This CDR3 has 14 residues.